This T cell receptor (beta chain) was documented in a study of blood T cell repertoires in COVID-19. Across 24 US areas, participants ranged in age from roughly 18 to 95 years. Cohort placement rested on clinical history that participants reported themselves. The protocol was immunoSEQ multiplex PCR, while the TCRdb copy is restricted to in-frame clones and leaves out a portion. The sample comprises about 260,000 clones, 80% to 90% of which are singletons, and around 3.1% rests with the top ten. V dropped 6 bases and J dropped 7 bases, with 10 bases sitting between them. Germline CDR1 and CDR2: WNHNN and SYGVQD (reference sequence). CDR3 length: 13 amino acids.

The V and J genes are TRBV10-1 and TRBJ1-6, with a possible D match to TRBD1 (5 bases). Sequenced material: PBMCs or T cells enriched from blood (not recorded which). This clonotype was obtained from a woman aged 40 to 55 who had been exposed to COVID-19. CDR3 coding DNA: TGCGCCAGCAGGGGGCTGAGCAATTCACCCCTCCACTTT. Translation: CASRGLSNSPLHF.